The clone carrying this T cell receptor (beta chain) has ten or more counts. Its antigen is unknown. The CDR3 spans 13 residues. The V gene's germline CDR1 is SGHVS and CDR2 FQNEAQ. The V end was cut by 5 bases, the J end by 3 bases, with 11 bases between. For the second PCR, which ran for roughly 6 to 11 cycles, a sample-barcoded 5' primer and a J-beta primer mix were used. TCRdb reprocessed the 5' RACE reads with MiXCR, giving one entry per CDR3 protein. This sample carries some 890,000 distinct CDR3 sequences, 25% to 30% of them seen once, and the ten largest clones take about 9.4%. This sample is part of a study of blood T cells in healthy people across ages. In the study overall: When template switching was applied, about one barcoded beta molecule was captured per two T cells.

Extractions gave at least 5.5 micrograms of total RNA per sample. Notes on the study in general: There was a strong correlation between TCR beta diversity and naive T cell percentage. There were more naive CD4+ cells and higher diversity in long-lived donors than in aged donors.

These same records also appear under a second study, on T cells of mothers and their children.

V usage is TRBV7-8 and J usage is TRBJ2-7; D is possibly TRBD2 (5 bases). This clonotype originated in a woman aged 35 to 49 in good health. What was sequenced was blood. This CDR3 reads CASSRTRDYEQYF. In DNA form, the CDR3 reads TGTGCCAGCAGCCGTACCCGGGACTACGAGCAGTACTTC. The complete variable domain, with remaining parts taken from reference TRBV7-8 and TRBJ2-7, reads GAGVSQSPRYKVAKRGQDVALRCDPISGHVSLFWYQQALGQGPEFLTYFQNEAQLDKSGLPSDRFFAERPEGSVSTLKIQRTQQEDSAVYLCASSRTRDYEQYFGPGTRLTVT.